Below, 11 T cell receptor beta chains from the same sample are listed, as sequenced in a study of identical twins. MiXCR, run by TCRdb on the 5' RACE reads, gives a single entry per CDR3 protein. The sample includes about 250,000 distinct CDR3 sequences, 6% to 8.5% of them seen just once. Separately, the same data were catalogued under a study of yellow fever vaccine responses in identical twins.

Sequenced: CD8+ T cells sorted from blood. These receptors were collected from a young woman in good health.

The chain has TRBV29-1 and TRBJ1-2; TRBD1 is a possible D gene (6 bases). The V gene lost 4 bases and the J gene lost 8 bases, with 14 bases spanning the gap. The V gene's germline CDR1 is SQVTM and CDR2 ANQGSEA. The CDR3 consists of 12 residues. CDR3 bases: TGCAGCGTTGTTGGGGGGGCGCCCGGCTACACCTTC. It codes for CSVVGGAPGYTF.

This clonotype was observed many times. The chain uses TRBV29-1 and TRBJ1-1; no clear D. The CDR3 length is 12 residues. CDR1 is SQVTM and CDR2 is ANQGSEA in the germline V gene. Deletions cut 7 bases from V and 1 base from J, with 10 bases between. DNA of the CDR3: TGCAGCGCACAACCAGGGAACACTGAAGCTTTCTTT. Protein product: CSAQPGNTEAFF. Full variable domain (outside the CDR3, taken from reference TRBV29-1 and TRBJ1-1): SAVISQKPSRDICQRGTSLTIQCQVDSQVTMMFWYRQQPGQSLTLIATANQGSEATYESGFVIDKFPISRPNLTFSTLTVSNMSPEDSSIYLCSAQPGNTEAFFGQGTRLTVV.

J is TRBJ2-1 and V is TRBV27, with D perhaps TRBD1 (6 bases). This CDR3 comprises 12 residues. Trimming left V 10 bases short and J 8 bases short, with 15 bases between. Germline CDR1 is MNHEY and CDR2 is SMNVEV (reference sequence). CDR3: CATRDRFDEQFF. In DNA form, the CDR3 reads TGTGCCACCCGCGACAGGTTCGATGAGCAGTTCTTC.

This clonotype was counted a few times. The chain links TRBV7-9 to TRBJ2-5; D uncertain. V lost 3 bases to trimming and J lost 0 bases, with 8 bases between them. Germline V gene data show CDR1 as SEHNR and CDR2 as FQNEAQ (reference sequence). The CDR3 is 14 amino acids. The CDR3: CASSLYRHQETQYF. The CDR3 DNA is TGTGCCAGCAGCTTGTACCGCCACCAAGAGACCCAGTACTTC. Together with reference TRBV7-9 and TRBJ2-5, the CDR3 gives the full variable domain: DTGVSQNPRHKITKRGQNVTFRCDPISEHNRLYWYRQTLGQGPEFLTYFQNEAQLEKSRLLSDRFSAERPKGSFSTLEIQRTEQGDSAMYLCASSLYRHQETQYFGPGTRLLVL.

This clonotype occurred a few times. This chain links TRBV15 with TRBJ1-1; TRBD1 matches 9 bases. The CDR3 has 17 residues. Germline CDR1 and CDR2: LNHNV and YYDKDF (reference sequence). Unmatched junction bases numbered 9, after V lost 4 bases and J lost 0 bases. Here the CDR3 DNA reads TGTGCCACCAGCATAAAGGACAGGGGTTTTATGAACACTGAAGCTTTCTTT. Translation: CATSIKDRGFMNTEAFF.

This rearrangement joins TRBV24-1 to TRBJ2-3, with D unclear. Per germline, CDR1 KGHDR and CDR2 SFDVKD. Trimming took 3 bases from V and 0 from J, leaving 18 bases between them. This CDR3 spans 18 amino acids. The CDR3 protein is CATSDPAVGFYSTDTQYF. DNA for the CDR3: TGTGCCACCAGTGATCCTGCAGTGGGCTTTTATAGCACAGATACGCAGTATTTT.

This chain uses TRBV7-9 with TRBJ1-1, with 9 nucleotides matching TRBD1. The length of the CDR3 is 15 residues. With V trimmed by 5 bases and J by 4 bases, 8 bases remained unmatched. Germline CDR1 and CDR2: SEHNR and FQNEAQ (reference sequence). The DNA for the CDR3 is TGTGCCAGCAGCCCCCCGGGACAGGGTTCCACTGAAGCTTTCTTT. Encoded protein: CASSPPGQGSTEAFF.

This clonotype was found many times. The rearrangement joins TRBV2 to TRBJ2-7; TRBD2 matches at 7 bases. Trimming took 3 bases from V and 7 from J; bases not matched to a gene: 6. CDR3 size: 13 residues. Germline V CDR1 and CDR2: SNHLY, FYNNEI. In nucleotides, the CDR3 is TGTGCCAGCAGTGACGAGGGGAGGGGAGAGCAGTACTTC. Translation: CASSDEGRGEQYF.

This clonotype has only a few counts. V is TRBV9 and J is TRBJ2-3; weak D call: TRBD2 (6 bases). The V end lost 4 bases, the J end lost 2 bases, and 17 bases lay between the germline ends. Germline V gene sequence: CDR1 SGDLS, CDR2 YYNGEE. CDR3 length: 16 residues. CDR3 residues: CASSPRLVFHTDTQYF. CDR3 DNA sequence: TGTGCCAGCAGCCCTCGACTAGTTTTTCACACAGATACGCAGTATTTT.

The CDR3 nucleotides read TGTGCCAGCAGCTTGGACGACAGGGATGGCTACACCTTC. Amino acid sequence: CASSLDDRDGYTF. The gene calls are TRBV5-6 and TRBJ1-2; 7 positions agree with TRBD1. Germline trimming cut 0 bases from V and 6 bases from J; bases unmatched to any gene: 2. Germline CDR1 is SGHDT and CDR2 is YYEEEE. This CDR3 region has 13 residues.

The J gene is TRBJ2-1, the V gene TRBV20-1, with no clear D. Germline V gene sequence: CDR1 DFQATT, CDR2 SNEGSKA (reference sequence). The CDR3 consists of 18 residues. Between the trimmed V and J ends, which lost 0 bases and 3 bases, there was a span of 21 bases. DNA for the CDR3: TGCAGTGCTAGAGAATATCGGGTGGCGGAGCGAAACTACAATGAGCAGTTCTTC. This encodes CSAREYRVAERNYNEQFF.